A selection of T cell receptor beta chains follows, all from one sample in a study of T cell repertoires in cytomegalovirus infection. TCRdb re-analysed the reads in MiXCR, keeping a single row per CDR3 protein. The repertoire holds around 200,000 distinct CDR3 sequences, with approximately 18% as singletons. Specimen: CD8+ T cells from PBMCs. Receptors originate from a human donor in good health (CMV status not recorded). Some clones in this sample may be carry-over from other donors' samples. CDR3s leave out the opening cysteine and the closing phenylalanine or tryptophan. The D gene is left open where the match is weak.

- | TRBV7-8 | ASSSRPGPRSSYEQY
- | TRBV6-2/TRBV6-3 | ASKGGDSTDTQY
TRBD2 | TRBV6-6 | ASSYSGGPGGSTDTQY
TRBD1 | TRBV7-2 | ASSLGGVWTGSYEQY
- | TRBV20-1 | SARVRTVTYEQY
- | TRBV7-2 | ASSLAQGMKDYGYT
- | TRBV19 | ASRHRGYNNQPQH
- | TRBV12-3/TRBV12-4 | ASSSLTNMAPSSGNTIY
TRBD1 | TRBV6-1 | ASSGTTGGQETQY
- | TRBV7-2 | ASSKWTHGYT
- | TRBV2 | ASTRTVSNEQF
- | TRBV6-2/TRBV6-3 | ASVDGNRDSFSGANVLT
- | TRBV7-2 | ASSLRQGGPYNEQF
TRBD1 | TRBV29-1 | SVVGDRANTGELF
- | TRBV6-2/TRBV6-3 | ASGAAESSNQPQH
TRBD1 | TRBV7-2 | ASSPGTGVYQPQH
- | TRBV11-3 | ASYPDACGYT
- | TRBV29-1 | SVVEGTHVNDEQF
- | TRBV7-6 | ASSSGTTSSYNEQF
- | TRBV7-8 | ASSNAGGTGTEAF
TRBD2 | TRBV19 | ASARRGASLTDTQY
TRBD1 | TRBV28 | ASRLGQGGSPLH
- | TRBV7-8 | ASRPLSTNEKLF
TRBD1 | TRBV28 | ASSFLFPFRGHRDRGYGYT
- | TRBV7-8 | ASSSPSSSYEQY
TRBD1 | TRBV7-9 | ASSGTGLNTEAF
TRBD1 | TRBV12-5 | ASAVDRAYTEAF
- | TRBV6-2/TRBV6-3 | ASSFPLIGYT
- | TRBV27 | ASSLIWGEKNTEAF
TRBD1 | TRBV12-3/TRBV12-4 | ASRYTGGEQY
- | TRBV2 | ASRNDVGWTDTQY
TRBD2 | TRBV20-1 | SATSPRASGQNTGELF
TRBD2 | TRBV12-3/TRBV12-4 | ASRGGLAGDRETQY
- | TRBV6-2/TRBV6-3 | ASSADVRGEQY
- | TRBV7-6 | ATSLAGSEGEAF
- | TRBV24-1 | ATSGSWDSYNEQF
- | TRBV29-1 | SVGGQVELSGANVLT
- | TRBV5-6 | ASSQYHTSLADTEAF
TRBD1 | TRBV27 | ASSPMDRVLDTQY
TRBD1 | TRBV12-3/TRBV12-4 | ASSLGQGAYNEQF
- | TRBV5-1 | ASSLTPNSNTEAF